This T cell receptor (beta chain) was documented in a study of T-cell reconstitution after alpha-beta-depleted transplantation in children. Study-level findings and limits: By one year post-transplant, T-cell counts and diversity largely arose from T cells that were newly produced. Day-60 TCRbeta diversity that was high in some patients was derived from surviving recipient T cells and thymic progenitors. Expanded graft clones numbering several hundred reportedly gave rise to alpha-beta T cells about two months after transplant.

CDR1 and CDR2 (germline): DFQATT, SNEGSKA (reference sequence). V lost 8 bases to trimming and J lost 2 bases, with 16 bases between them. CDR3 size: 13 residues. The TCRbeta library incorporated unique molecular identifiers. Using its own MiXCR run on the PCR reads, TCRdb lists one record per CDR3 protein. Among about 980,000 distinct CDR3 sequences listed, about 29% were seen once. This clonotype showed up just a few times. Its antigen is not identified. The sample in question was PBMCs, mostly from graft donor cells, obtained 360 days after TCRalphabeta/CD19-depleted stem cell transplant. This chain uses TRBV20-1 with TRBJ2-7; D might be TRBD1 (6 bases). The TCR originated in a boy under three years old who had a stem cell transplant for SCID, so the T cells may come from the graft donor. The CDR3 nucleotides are TGCAGTAGTCGACTGACAGGCGCCTACGAGCAGTACTTC. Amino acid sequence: CSSRLTGAYEQYF.